The clone carrying this T cell receptor (beta chain) was seen only a few times. Its target is not known. Assay used: immunoSEQ multiplex PCR; TCRdb lists only in-frame clones, some missing. Here the sample spans about 94,000 clones, roughly 84% being singletons. The data are from a study of OX40 agonist ivuxolimab in advanced cancers. Study-wide results and caveats: Within 6 weeks, CD4+ and CD8+ blood T cells expanded clonally at 0.1 to 3.0 mg/kg.

This CDR3 spans 17 amino acids. The junction had 7 bases not matched to a gene; V was cut back by 0 bases and J by 2 bases. Germline assignment: CDR1 SGDLS and CDR2 YYNGEE. The J gene is TRBJ2-5, the V gene TRBV9; 10 positions agree with TRBD2. The clonotype was recovered from an adult with an advanced solid tumor such as melanoma, head and neck, liver or kidney cancer. The source material was CD4+ or CD8+ T cells sorted from blood, sampled in a trial of the OX40 agonist ivuxolimab. The CDR3 here is CASSVDVSGGFQETQYF. The CDR3 DNA reads TGTGCCAGCAGCGTAGATGTTAGCGGGGGGTTTCAAGAGACCCAGTACTTC. The full variable domain, its missing parts supplied by reference TRBV9 and TRBJ2-5, is DSGVTQTPKHLITATGQRVTLRCSPRSGDLSVYWYQQSLDQGLQFLIQYYNGEERAKGNILERFSAQQFPDLHSELNLSSLELGDSALYFCASSVDVSGGFQETQYFGPGTRLLVL.